Below, 10 T cell receptor beta chains from the same sample are listed, as sequenced in a study of blood T cell repertoires in COVID-19. Generated by immunoSEQ multiplex PCR, the TCRdb table keeps only in-frame clones and is missing some. The table shows about 49,000 clones, with over 90% occurring only once. The sample was peripheral blood. The receptors originated from a man in his sixties with COVID-19, enrolled during active disease.

J is TRBJ2-1 and V is TRBV6-5, with a possible D match to TRBD2 (5 bases). The germline V gene has CDR1 MNHEY and CDR2 SVGAGI. The ends were cut back, 2 bases at V and 12 bases at J, with 11 bases in the middle. This CDR3 is built from 12 residues. CDR3 DNA sequence: TGTGCCAGCAGTTACAGCGGCGGAAGGCAGTTCTTC. This translates into CASSYSGGRQFF.

The chain joins TRBV3-1 (or the pseudogene TRBV3-2) to TRBJ2-1; no firm D call. Germline CDR1 and CDR2: LGHDT and YNNKEL (reference sequence). The CDR3 runs 15 residues. V lost 4 bases, J lost 0 bases, and 10 bases lay in between. CDR3 amino acids: CASSPLPSSYNEQFF. CDR3 nucleotides: TGTGCCAGCAGCCCCCTTCCTAGCTCCTACAATGAGCAGTTCTTC.

This chain uses TRBV30 with TRBJ2-4; TRBD2 aligns across 8 bases. Trimming at V came to 1 base and at J to 0 bases, leaving 2 bases not matched to a gene. This CDR3 has 15 residues. Germline loops: CDR1 GTSNPN, CDR2 SVGIG (reference sequence). CDR3 region: CAWSAGGLAKNIQYF. The CDR3 DNA sequence: TGTGCCTGGAGTGCGGGGGGGCTAGCCAAAAACATTCAGTACTTC.

The V and J genes are TRBV7-9 and TRBJ1-4; D possibly corresponds to TRBD1 (6 bases). The germline V gene encodes CDR1 SEHNR and CDR2 FQNEAQ (reference sequence). V was shortened by 6 bases and J by 3 bases, with 14 bases between the two germline ends. The CDR3 loop spans 15 amino acids. CDR3 loop: CASRPPTGANEKLFF. DNA for the CDR3: TGTGCCAGCAGACCGCCGACAGGAGCTAATGAAAAACTGTTTTTT.

The V gene is TRBV6-5, the J gene TRBJ2-7, with 8 bases identical to TRBD1. In germline, CDR1 is MNHEY, CDR2 SVGAGI. The CDR3 loop spans 13 amino acids. V lost 8 bases and J lost 0; bases outside the gene matches: 3. CDR3 sequence reads: CASGTGGSYEQYF. CDR3 in DNA: TGTGCCAGCGGAACAGGGGGCTCCTACGAGCAGTACTTC.

V usage is TRBV5-6 and J usage is TRBJ2-7; 7 bases agree with TRBD1. V was pared by 0 bases and J by 4 bases, with 10 bases of the junction left unmatched. In germline, CDR1 is SGHDT, CDR2 YYEEEE. The CDR3 is made up of 16 amino acids. The CDR3 here is CASSLESRDSYYEQYF. CDR3 nucleotide sequence: TGTGCCAGCAGCTTGGAATCTCGGGACAGCTATTACGAGCAGTACTTC.

The rearrangement joins TRBV14 to TRBJ1-5, with TRBD1 identical over 7 bases. The CDR3 totals 17 residues. Germline V gives CDR1 SGHDN, CDR2 FVKESK. V lost 0 bases, J lost 4 bases, and 9 bases stayed unmatched. CDR3 region: CASSQDLRDSTNQPQHF. DNA for the CDR3: TGTGCCAGCAGCCAAGATCTTCGGGACAGCACTAATCAGCCCCAGCATTTT.

The V gene is TRBV12-5, the J gene TRBJ1-5, with 8 bases matching TRBD1. The CDR3 covers 18 residues. The V and J ends lost 5 bases and 6 bases, in that order; junction bases with no gene match: 18. Germline CDR1 LGHNT, CDR2 FRNRAP. The CDR3 protein is CASGPETGAALARQPQHF. CDR3 coding DNA: TGTGCTAGTGGTCCCGAGACAGGGGCCGCGCTCGCTCGTCAGCCCCAGCATTTT.

The chain uses TRBV20-1 and TRBJ2-1; D unresolved. CDR1 is DFQATT, CDR2 SNEGSKA, per germline (reference sequence). The CDR3 has 14 residues. Deletions cut 3 bases from V and 0 bases from J, with 9 bases between. CDR3 amino acids: CSASLHSSYNEQFF. CDR3 DNA sequence: TGCAGTGCTAGTCTTCATAGCTCCTACAATGAGCAGTTCTTC.

The genes are TRBV10-1 and TRBJ1-5; 8 positions match TRBD1. Germline V CDR1 and CDR2: WNHNN, SYGVQD (reference sequence). The ends lost 5 bases at V and 7 bases at J; junction bases unmatched: 7. The CDR3 runs to 14 residues. CDR3 nucleotide sequence: TGCGCCAGCAGTCGGCCCAGGGGGCGGCAGCCCCAGCATTTT. Encoded protein: CASSRPRGRQPQHF.